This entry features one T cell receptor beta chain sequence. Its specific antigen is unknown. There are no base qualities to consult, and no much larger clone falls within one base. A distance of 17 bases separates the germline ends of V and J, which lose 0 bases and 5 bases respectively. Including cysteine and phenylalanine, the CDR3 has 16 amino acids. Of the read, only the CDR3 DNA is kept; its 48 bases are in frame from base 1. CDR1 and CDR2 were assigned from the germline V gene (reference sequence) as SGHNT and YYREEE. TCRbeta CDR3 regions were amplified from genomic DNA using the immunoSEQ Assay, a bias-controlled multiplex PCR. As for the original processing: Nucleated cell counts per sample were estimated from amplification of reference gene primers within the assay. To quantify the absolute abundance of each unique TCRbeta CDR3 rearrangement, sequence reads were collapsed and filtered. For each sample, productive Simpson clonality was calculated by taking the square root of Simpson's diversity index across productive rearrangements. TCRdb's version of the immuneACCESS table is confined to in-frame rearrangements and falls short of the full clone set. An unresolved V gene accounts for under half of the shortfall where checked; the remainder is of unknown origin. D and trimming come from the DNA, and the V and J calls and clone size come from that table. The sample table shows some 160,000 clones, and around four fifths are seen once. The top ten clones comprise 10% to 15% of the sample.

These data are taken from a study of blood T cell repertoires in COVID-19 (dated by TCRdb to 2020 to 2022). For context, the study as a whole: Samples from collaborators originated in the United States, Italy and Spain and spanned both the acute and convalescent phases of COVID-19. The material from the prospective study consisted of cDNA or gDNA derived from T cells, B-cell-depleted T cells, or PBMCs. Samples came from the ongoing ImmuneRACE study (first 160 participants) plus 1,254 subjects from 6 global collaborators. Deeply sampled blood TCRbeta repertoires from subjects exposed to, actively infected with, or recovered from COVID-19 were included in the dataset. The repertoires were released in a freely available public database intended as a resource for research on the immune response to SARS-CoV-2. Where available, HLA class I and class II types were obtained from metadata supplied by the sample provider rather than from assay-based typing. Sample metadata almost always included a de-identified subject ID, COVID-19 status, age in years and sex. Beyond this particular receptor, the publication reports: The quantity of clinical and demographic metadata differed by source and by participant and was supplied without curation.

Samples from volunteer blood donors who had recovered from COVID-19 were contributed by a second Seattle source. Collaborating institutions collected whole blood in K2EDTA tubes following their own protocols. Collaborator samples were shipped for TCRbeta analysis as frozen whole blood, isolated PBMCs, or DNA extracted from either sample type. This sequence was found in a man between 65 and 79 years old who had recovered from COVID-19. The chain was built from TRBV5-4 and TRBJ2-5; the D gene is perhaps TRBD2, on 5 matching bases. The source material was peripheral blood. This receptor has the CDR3 CASSLGGAAQGETQYF. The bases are TGTGCCAGCAGCTTGGGGGGAGCGGCTCAAGGGGAGACCCAGTACTTC.